These T cell receptor beta chains were read from a single sample in a study of Graves' ophthalmopathy and Graves' hyperthyroidism. TCRdb recomputed calls from the multiplex PCR reads with MiXCR, one row per CDR3 protein. The sample lists around 1.1 million distinct CDR3 sequences, less than 45% occurring once. Sequenced material: peripheral blood or thyroid tissue (not recorded which). These receptors originate from an adult man with Graves' hyperthyroidism. CDR3s include the opening cysteine and the closing phenylalanine or tryptophan. Each record gives: clone size, D gene, J gene, V gene, CDR3 DNA, CDR3 protein. D genes are given only for firm matches. Rows may omit the clone size; those that give it use once, few, many or a size class.

- TRBD1 TRBJ1-1 TRBV10-3 TGTGCCAGCAGTCGGGGACAGGTGGACACTGAAGCTTTCTTT CASSRGQVDTEAFF
- - TRBJ2-5 TRBV5-5 TGTGCCAGCAGCACAGGGGCGAGCGGGCCCCAGAGGACCCAGTACTTC CASSTGASGPQRTQYF
few - TRBJ2-5 TRBV5-1 TGCGCCAGCAGCTTGGCTCAGGACGCATGGTACTTC CASSLAQDAWYF
few - TRBJ2-2 TRBV19 TGTGCCAGTAGTATTAGTCTTTTGAGGGGAAAGGACACCGGGGAGCTGTTTTTT CASSISLLRGKDTGELFF
- - TRBJ1-1 TRBV7-9 TGTGCCAGCAGCTCCTTTGCGGGGCCTATGGGGACTGAAGCTTTCTTT CASSSFAGPMGTEAFF
few TRBD1 TRBJ1-2 TRBV28 TGTGCCAGCAGTTACCGGGACAGCAGATCGCGGGGCTACACCTTC CASSYRDSRSRGYTF
few - TRBJ2-7 TRBV29-1 TGCAGCGCTATCTGGGCCAGGGCCCCTGGCTACGAGCAGTACTTC CSAIWARAPGYEQYF
few - TRBJ2-7 TRBV4-1 TGCGCCAGCAGCCAGGAGCGGCCTCCAAGGTACGAGCAGTACTTC CASSQERPPRYEQYF
- - TRBJ1-6 TRBV4-2 TGTGCCAGCAGCCAAGAGTTGGGGGGGCAATATAATTCACCCCTCCACTTT CASSQELGGQYNSPLHF
many - TRBJ2-7 TRBV24-1 TGTGCCACCAGTGACAACAGGTACGAGCAGTACTTC CATSDNRYEQYF
- TRBD1 TRBJ1-5 TRBV7-2 TGTGCCAGCAGTTTGTGGGACAGGGCCGGCAATCAGCCCCAGCATTTT CASSLWDRAGNQPQHF
- TRBD1 TRBJ1-1 TRBV6-2/TRBV6-3 TGTGCCAGCAGTTTTTCTACAGGGGGCACTGAAGCTTTCTTT CASSFSTGGTEAFF
many - TRBJ2-7 TRBV29-1 TGCAGCGTTCGGGCGCGGATTAGCTCCTACGAGCAGTACTTC CSVRARISSYEQYF
few - TRBJ1-5 TRBV28 TGTGCCAGCAGTAACAGACCTAGCAATCAGCCCCAGCATTTT CASSNRPSNQPQHF
few - TRBJ2-5 TRBV28 TGTGCCAGCAGTGCGCTGCCCACGGCAGCTAAAGAGACCCAGTACTTC CASSALPTAAKETQYF
- - TRBJ2-7 TRBV7-2 TGTGCCAGCAGTTACCAGGGGGGTGGGCGTTACTTC CASSYQGGGRYF
many - TRBJ1-4 TRBV25-1 TGTGCCAGCAGTGAGACACGTGATAATGAAAAACTGTTTTTT CASSETRDNEKLFF
- TRBD1 TRBJ1-5 TRBV13 TGTGCCAGCAGCTTAGGGACAGGGATGCAGCCCCAGCATTTT CASSLGTGMQPQHF
- - TRBJ2-7 TRBV13 TGTGCCAGCAGCACACCCCGACGGACAGAGCAGTACTTC CASSTPRRTEQYF
many - TRBJ1-2 TRBV7-2 TGTGCCAGCAGAAAAGCTAGTTTATTCGGTGACGGACCCACCTTC CASRKASLFGDGPTF
few TRBD1 TRBJ2-7 TRBV5-6 TGTGCCAGCAGCAGACCGGGACAGGCCTCCTACGAGCAGTACTTC CASSRPGQASYEQYF
many - TRBJ1-5 TRBV24-1 TGTGCCACCCCTGGGACGGCCAATCAGCCCCAGCATTTT CATPGTANQPQHF
many TRBD1 TRBJ1-1 TRBV12-3/TRBV12-4 TGTGCCAGCACCTCGCGGGACAGGGGGCTTATGGCTTTCTTT CASTSRDRGLMAFF
many - TRBJ1-1 TRBV10-3 TGTGCCATCAGTGATTGGGTTGGCTTAGCGAACACTGAAGCTTTCTTT CAISDWVGLANTEAFF
- TRBD1 TRBJ1-5 TRBV12-3/TRBV12-4 TGTGCCAGCAGTTTCGGGGTAGGGACAGGGTACCTAGCGAATCAGCCCCAGCATTTT CASSFGVGTGYLANQPQHF
many - TRBJ1-6 TRBV6-5 TGTGCCAGCAGTTACTCCGGGACGGAAAATTCACCCCTCCACTTT CASSYSGTENSPLHF
many TRBD2 TRBJ2-7 TRBV2 TGTGCCAGCAGTGACGTCGGGCGGGAGGGCCAGCACGAGCAGTACTTC CASSDVGREGQHEQYF
few - TRBJ2-2 TRBV5-8 TGTGCCAGCAGCTTGGCCTATAACACCGGGGAGCTGTTTTTT CASSLAYNTGELFF
many - TRBJ2-5 TRBV29-1 TGCAGCGCCGGGAGTCAGAACAGAGAGACCCAGTACTTC CSAGSQNRETQYF